Shown below are 19 T cell receptor beta chains from a single sample sequenced in a study of blood T cell repertoires in COVID-19. Here immunoSEQ multiplex PCR was the method, and the copy in TCRdb shows in-frame clones only, minus some. The table records just over 200,000 clones, around three quarters of them present only once. The source material was peripheral blood. The source is a woman aged 70-85 years with acute or convalescent COVID-19.

V and J are TRBV10-2 and TRBJ1-5; D unclear. V lost 3 bases, J lost 0 bases, and 9 bases lay in between. Germline CDR1 reads WSHSY; CDR2 reads SAAADI. The CDR3 contains 15 residues. This chain's CDR3 is CASSESQFSNQPQHF. In DNA, the CDR3 is TGCGCCAGCAGTGAATCTCAGTTTAGCAATCAGCCCCAGCATTTT.

CDR3 loop: CASRPNDRDRGPNTEAFF. CDR3 nucleotides: TGCGCCAGCAGACCCAACGACCGGGACAGGGGCCCGAACACTGAAGCTTTCTTT. V usage is TRBV5-1 and J usage is TRBJ1-1; 10 bases align to TRBD1. Trimming cost V 5 bases and J 1 base; bases outside gene matches: 14. CDR1 SGHRS and CDR2 YFSETQ come from the germline V gene. The CDR3 extends over 18 amino acids.

The CDR3 spells CASSRNSPGYYGYTF. The CDR3 DNA sequence: TGTGCCAGCAGTAGAAACAGCCCTGGGTACTATGGCTACACCTTC. The V call is TRBV3-1 (or the pseudogene TRBV3-2), the J call TRBJ1-2; D not certain. With 6 bases removed from V and 3 bases from J, the gap between germline ends came to 17 bases. The CDR3 has 15 amino acids. CDR1 is LGHDT and CDR2 is YNNKEL in the germline V gene (reference sequence).

The chain couples TRBV13 to TRBJ2-3; 11 positions agree with TRBD2. In germline, CDR1 is PRHDT, CDR2 FYEKMQ (reference sequence). The junction had 4 bases not matched to a gene; V was cut back by 4 bases and J by 4 bases. The CDR3 consists of 15 residues. This CDR3 reads CASSSLAGVADTQYF. The CDR3 DNA reads as TGTGCCAGCAGCTCACTAGCGGGAGTGGCAGATACGCAGTATTTT.

The rearrangement links TRBV6-2 or TRBV6-3 to TRBJ2-1; 9 nucleotides line up with TRBD2. The V gene's germline CDR1 is MNHEY and CDR2 SVGEGT. CDR3 length: 16 amino acids. V trimming: 5 bases; J trimming: 7 bases; junction bases outside the gene matches: 12. The CDR3 here is CASSPGMAGGSNEQFF. DNA for the CDR3: TGTGCCAGCAGTCCCGGGATGGCGGGAGGGTCGAATGAGCAGTTCTTC.

The chain couples TRBV12-5 to TRBJ1-1, with 8 bases matching TRBD1. V shed 3 bases, J shed 6 bases, and the junction held 6 bases outside the gene matches. CDR1 and CDR2 (germline): LGHNT, FRNRAP. The CDR3 spans 14 residues. The CDR3 DNA is TGTGCTAGTGGTTTAGGGACAGGACAATCTGAAGCTTTCTTT. This codes for CASGLGTGQSEAFF.

The chain uses TRBV7-2 and TRBJ1-2; D call uncertain. The ends were cut back, 5 bases at V and 7 bases at J, with 17 bases in the middle. Per the germline V gene, CDR1 is SGHTA and CDR2 is FQGNSA. The CDR3 runs 14 residues. Written as DNA, the CDR3 is TGTGCCAGCAGCACCGGGGAGGGAATGGGTGGCTACACCTTC. Its translation: CASSTGEGMGGYTF.

This clone was detected once. This chain links TRBV6-4 with TRBJ1-1, with D unclear. Between the trimmed V and J ends, which lost 4 bases and 3 bases, there was a span of 18 bases. The length of the CDR3 is 16 residues. From germline, CDR1 is MRHNA and CDR2 SNTAGT. DNA for the CDR3: TGTGCCAGCAGTGTCAGACGACGGAGGCGCGACACTGAAGCTTTCTTT. Translating gives CASSVRRRRRDTEAFF.

The CDR3: CASTKRGGINQPQHF. Here the CDR3 DNA reads TGTGCCAGCACCAAAAGGGGGGGGATCAATCAGCCCCAGCATTTT. J is TRBJ1-5 and V is TRBV21-1. TRBV21-1 is a listed pseudogene. This CDR3 has 15 residues.

The V call is TRBV10-3, the J call TRBJ1-2; 7 nucleotides line up with TRBD1. V was clipped by 11 bases and J by 4 bases; unmatched bases: 10. The CDR3 is 13 amino acids. In germline, CDR1 is ENHRY, CDR2 SYGVKD. The CDR3 protein is CASRDSPSYGYTF. CDR3 DNA: TGTGCCTCGAGGGACAGCCCATCCTATGGCTACACCTTC.

This chain connects TRBV5-1 to TRBJ1-3; D not resolved. V was shortened by 0 bases and J by 4 bases, with 11 bases between the two germline ends. Germline CDR1 and CDR2: SGHRS and YFSETQ. CDR3 size: 15 residues. The CDR3 is CASSLAAGEGNTIYF. The CDR3 coding sequence is TGCGCCAGCAGCTTGGCCGCGGGCGAAGGAAACACCATATATTTT.

The chain has TRBV2 and TRBJ2-5, with 9 bases lining up with TRBD1. In germline, CDR1 is SNHLY, CDR2 FYNNEI. The CDR3 spans 13 residues. V dropped 3 bases and J dropped 4; count of bases not matched to a gene: 0. This CDR3 is CASSEGQGETQYF. The CDR3 DNA reads as TGTGCCAGCAGTGAGGGACAGGGAGAGACCCAGTACTTC.

The chain joins TRBV9 to TRBJ2-7; 10 nucleotides agree with TRBD2. CDR3 length: 15 residues. Trimming took 0 bases from V and 6 from J; bases not matched to a gene: 6. CDR1 and CDR2 from the germline V gene are SGDLS and YYNGEE. The CDR3, as DNA: TGTGCCAGCAGCGTAGGGGCTAGCGGGAGTGGCGAGCAGTACTTC. Its protein product is CASSVGASGSGEQYF.

This clone was found a few times. The chain joins TRBV6-5 to TRBJ2-3, with a weak D call TRBD2 (6 bases). CDR1 and CDR2 (germline): MNHEY, SVGAGI. CDR3 length: 14 amino acids. V lost 7 bases and J lost 0, with 11 bases in between. In nucleotides, the CDR3 is TGTGCCAGCAAAACTGGACTAAGCACAGATACGCAGTATTTT. Its protein product is CASKTGLSTDTQYF.

The gene calls are TRBV13 and TRBJ2-1; TRBD2 might be the D (5 bases). V was pared by 0 bases and J by 6 bases, with 6 bases between. The CDR3 has 13 residues. Germline CDR1 is PRHDT and CDR2 is FYEKMQ (reference sequence). CDR3 DNA sequence: TGTGCCAGCAGCTTAGGCGGAGGCAATGAGCAGTTCTTC. Translating it yields CASSLGGGNEQFF.

Of note for this clone: The sample carries other DNA sequences with the same CDR3. The rearrangement uses TRBV11-2 and TRBJ1-6; 10 nucleotides match TRBD1. With 7 bases clipped from V and 10 bases from J, the junction kept 13 bases outside the gene matches. Germline V gene data show CDR1 as SGHAT and CDR2 as FQNNGV. CDR3 length: 16 residues. CDR3 sequence (DNA): TGTGCCAGCACCCCCCTGGGGACAGGGGCGTTGTCACCCCTCCACTTT. Translating gives CASTPLGTGALSPLHF.

V usage is TRBV19 and J usage is TRBJ1-1, with 12 nucleotides matching TRBD1. Germline CDR1 reads LNHDA; CDR2 reads SQIVND (reference sequence). This CDR3 comprises 15 residues. With 3 bases clipped from V and 1 base from J, the junction kept 0 bases outside the gene matches. Here the CDR3 DNA reads TGTGCCAGTAGTATGGGACAGGGGGCGAACACTGAAGCTTTCTTT. Encoded protein: CASSMGQGANTEAFF. The full variable domain, its missing parts supplied by reference TRBV19 and TRBJ1-1, is DGGITQSPKYLFRKEGQNVTLSCEQNLNHDAMYWYRQDPGQGLRLIYYSQIVNDFQKGDIAEGYSVSREKKESFPLTVTSAQKNPTAFYLCASSMGQGANTEAFFGQGTRLTVV.

The gene calls are TRBV5-1 and TRBJ1-4; possible D gene TRBD1, 6 bases. The CDR3 is 15 residues long. Germline V CDR1 and CDR2: SGHRS, YFSETQ. V was clipped by 2 bases and J by 4 bases, with 12 bases between them. CDR3 sequence: CASSFLQGFNEKLFF. DNA of the CDR3: TGCGCCAGCAGCTTCCTACAGGGTTTTAATGAAAAACTGTTTTTT. The whole variable domain, remainder taken from reference TRBV5-1 and TRBJ1-4, is KAGVTQTPRYLIKTRGQQVTLSCSPISGHRSVSWYQQTPGQGLQFLFEYFSETQRNKGNFPGRFSGRQFSNSRSEMNVSTLELGDSALYLCASSFLQGFNEKLFFGSGTQLSVL.

The chain uses TRBV29-1 and TRBJ2-3; no clear D gene. CDR3 length: 15 amino acids. Germline V gene lookup returns CDR1 SQVTM and CDR2 ANQGSEA. V was cut by 4 bases and J by 5 bases, with 19 bases left in between. CDR3 sequence reads: CSVVLGIRTKDTQYF. The CDR3 DNA reads TGCAGCGTTGTTCTGGGCATCCGCACAAAAGATACGCAGTATTTT.